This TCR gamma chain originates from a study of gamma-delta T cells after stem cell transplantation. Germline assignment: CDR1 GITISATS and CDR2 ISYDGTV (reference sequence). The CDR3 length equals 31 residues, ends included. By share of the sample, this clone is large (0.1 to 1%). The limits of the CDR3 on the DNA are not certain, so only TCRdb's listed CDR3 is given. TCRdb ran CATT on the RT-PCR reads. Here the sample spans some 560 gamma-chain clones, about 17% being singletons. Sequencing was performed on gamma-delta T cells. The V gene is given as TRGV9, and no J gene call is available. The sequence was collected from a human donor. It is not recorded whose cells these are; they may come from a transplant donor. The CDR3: CALWVRIIIRNSLAVEQHLLSQVSIGRIQHF.